This TCR beta chain was recovered during a study of control samples from healthy donors and cancer patients. Data came from immunoSEQ multiplex PCR; TCRdb stores just in-frame clones and leaves some out. The sample consists of under 90,000 clones, 85% to 95% of them appearing once. The CDR3 has 15 amino acids. The germline gives CDR1 SGHTA, CDR2 FQGTGA. Trimming cost V 5 bases and J 2 bases, with 14 bases left between them. V usage is TRBV7-3 and J usage is TRBJ2-3; D call uncertain. The TCR comes from a woman aged 55-75 years in good health. The sequenced material came from blood. The CDR3 DNA reads TGTGCCAGCAGCCTCGATGCGTCTGCCACAGATACGCAGTATTTT. This translates into CASSLDASATDTQYF.